This TCR beta chain appears in the sequencing data of a study of cytomegalovirus exposure and HLA in healthy donors (TCRdb year 2017). As for the study more broadly: According to a later analysis, one platform produced both the 120 validation repertoires and the 666 repertoires of the first cohort. Along with the approximately 650-subject first cohort, a separate validation cohort of over a hundred different subjects was used. The study was designed to test whether signatures of past pathogen exposure could be identified by cataloging public T cell receptors. To predict cytomegalovirus infection status, the study combined high-throughput TCR immunosequencing, statistical association of individual TCRs with disease status, and machine learning.

The donors belonged to the validation cohort of about 130 subjects, which was separate from the approximately 700-subject first cohort. This clone was found once. Its antigen is unknown. It has no much larger one-base neighbor in the sample; base qualities were not kept. The cysteine opens and the phenylalanine closes a CDR3 of 14 amino acids. Just the 42-base CDR3 DNA is kept, in frame starting at base 1. For this chain, trimming is 4 bases at the V end and 3 bases at the J end, and the number of junction bases without a gene match is 7. The germline V gene gives CDR1 as SQVTM and CDR2 as ANQGSEA. Overall results and qualifications from the work: A few of the identified cytomegalovirus-associated TCR beta chains were confirmed in vitro to be specific for cytomegalovirus antigens. Subsequent analysis determined that TCRs grouped into clusters in the first cohort also showed a tendency toward co-occurrence across the 90 to 150 validation repertoires, and 85% to 95% of cluster scores exceeded 0. The study gave a list of around 170 TCR beta chains associated with cytomegalovirus. While some public TCRs were present in many individuals, most TCR sequences turned up only very rarely across donors. Cytomegalovirus status was reported to be diagnosed by the classifier with high specificity and sensitivity in both the original and validation cohorts. The authors suggested that the approach could potentially be generalized to other disease states and immunological phenotypes. A later analysis had no HLA typing for the validation cohort, so co-occurrence there was scored across all 120 repertoires.

Library generation was performed with the immunoSEQ multiplex PCR assay. In the source study's methods: A statistical classification framework was built to diagnose cytomegalovirus status from the catalog of TCR beta chain sequences. TCRdb mirrors the immuneACCESS table, restricted to in-frame sequences. Some clones are absent from its copies; in checked studies, under half trace to an unresolved V gene, and the reason for the others is unknown. V, J and clone size are taken as reported in that table, and D and trimming were inferred from the DNA itself. Present in this sample are 200,000 to 250,000 clones, approximately 88% of which were seen just once. Roughly an eighth of the sample is held by the ten biggest clonotypes.

The chain is encoded by TRBV29-1 joined to TRBJ2-7; the central 9 bases match TRBD1. The sample consisted of PBMCs. This TCR came from a woman in her twenties or thirties in good health and CMV-seropositive. CDR3 loop: CSVAGRDRDYEQYF. The bases are TGCAGCGTTGCGGGGAGGGACAGGGACTACGAGCAGTACTTC.